These 25 T cell receptor beta chains originate from one sample sequenced in a study of T cell repertoires in cytomegalovirus infection. In TCRdb, the reads were re-called with MiXCR into one record per CDR3 protein. The data hold 45,000 to 75,000 distinct CDR3 sequences, with about 33% observed a single time. Antigens of these TCRs are unknown. Sequences were obtained from PBMCs, sequenced either directly or after in vitro stimulation (not recorded which). Receptor source: a human donor in good health (CMV status not recorded). Some clones in this sample may be carry-over from other donors' samples.

This clonotype was counted at least ten times. The chain is built from TRBV7-9 and TRBJ2-4; no firm D call. CDR1 SEHNR and CDR2 FQNEAQ come from the germline V gene (reference sequence). This CDR3 is 12 amino acids long. V was cut by 2 bases and J by 6 bases, with 5 bases left in between. CDR3 residues: CASSLQANIQYF. The CDR3 nucleotides read TGTGCCAGCAGCTTACAGGCAAACATTCAGTACTTC.

This clonotype was recorded at least ten times. The J gene is TRBJ2-7, the V gene TRBV7-2, with 7 bases aligning to TRBD1. The CDR3 totals 17 residues. Looked up from germline, CDR1 is SGHTA and CDR2 is FQGNSA. J lost 0 bases, V lost 5 bases, and 13 bases had no gene match. The CDR3 DNA follows: TGTGCCAGCAGCGCTAGCAAAGGGGGCGCTAGCTCCTACGAGCAGTACTTC. As protein: CASSASKGGASSYEQYF.

This clonotype was observed at least ten times. V is TRBV7-2 and J is TRBJ2-1; TRBD2 aligns across 13 bases. This CDR3 is built from 15 residues. Trimming took 6 bases from V and 8 from J; bases not matched to a gene: 7. Germline CDR1 is SGHTA and CDR2 is FQGNSA. The CDR3 DNA reads TGTGCCAGCAGACCAAGGACTAGCGGGGGCTATGAGCAGTTCTTC. Protein: CASRPRTSGGYEQFF.

This clonotype was counted only a few times. This chain links TRBV19 with TRBJ1-4; D unclear. The CDR3 is made up of 14 amino acids. With 6 bases removed from V and 4 bases from J, the gap between germline ends came to 12 bases. The germline gives CDR1 LNHDA, CDR2 SQIVND (reference sequence). The CDR3, as DNA: TGTGCCAGTAGAGACGGTCACAGTAATGAAAAACTGTTTTTT. It translates to CASRDGHSNEKLFF.

This sequence joins TRBV4-1 and TRBJ2-7, with D unresolved. Germline CDR1 and CDR2: MGHRA and YSYEKL. Deletions cut 4 bases from V and 0 bases from J, with 4 bases between. The CDR3 consists of 12 residues. The CDR3 sequence: CASSPNSYEQYF. CDR3 DNA sequence: TGCGCCAGCAGCCCGAACTCCTACGAGCAGTACTTC.

In this sample, this clonotype turned up a few times. The genes are TRBV7-9 and TRBJ2-1, with 8 positions matching TRBD2. V lost 0 bases and J lost 6; bases outside the gene matches: 4. This CDR3 spans 15 amino acids. In germline, CDR1 is SEHNR, CDR2 FQNEAQ (reference sequence). The CDR3 sequence: CASSLASGAPNEQFF. The CDR3 DNA reads TGTGCCAGCAGCTTAGCTAGCGGGGCCCCCAATGAGCAGTTCTTC.

This sequence joins TRBV2 and TRBJ2-2; 11 bases line up with TRBD2. Germline V gene sequence: CDR1 SNHLY, CDR2 FYNNEI. Unmatched junction bases numbered 8, after V lost 3 bases and J lost 5 bases. The CDR3 is 17 residues long. CDR3 bases: TGTGCCAGCAGTGAGAGTAGCGGGGGGGCAGGAACCGGGGAGCTGTTTTTT. As protein: CASSESSGGAGTGELFF.

V gene TRBV19 combines with J gene TRBJ2-1; D is possibly TRBD2 (5 bases). Germline V gene data show CDR1 as LNHDA and CDR2 as SQIVND (reference sequence). V was cut by 1 base and J by 1 base, with 8 bases left in between. This CDR3 has 15 residues. This chain's CDR3 is CASSIGSGSYNEQFF. The CDR3 nucleotides are TGTGCCAGTAGTATAGGGTCGGGATCCTACAATGAGCAGTTCTTC.

The gene calls are TRBV12-3 or TRBV12-4 and TRBJ1-2; D might be TRBD1 (5 bases). V was trimmed by 6 bases and J by 2 bases, leaving 19 bases between them. The CDR3 spans 16 residues. This CDR3 reads CASSPIWGRKNYGYTF. CDR3 sequence (DNA): TGTGCCAGCAGCCCCATATGGGGGAGAAAGAACTATGGCTACACCTTC.

The chain combines TRBV27 with TRBJ1-2; D is undetermined. Trimming removed 1 base from V and 0 bases from J, with 15 bases in between. CDR1 and CDR2 from the germline V gene are MNHEY and SMNVEV (reference sequence). This CDR3 is 17 amino acids long. The CDR3 DNA sequence: TGTGCCAGCAGTTTATACCCACCATCTATGACTAACTATGGCTACACCTTC. Its translation is CASSLYPPSMTNYGYTF.

This clonotype occurred a few times. CDR3 region: CASSFLLAGYEQFF. CDR3 coding DNA: TGTGCCAGCAGTTTTCTCCTAGCGGGATATGAGCAGTTCTTC. The chain has TRBV27 and TRBJ2-1, with 9 positions matching TRBD2. Germline V gene data show CDR1 as MNHEY and CDR2 as SMNVEV (reference sequence). The CDR3 has 14 amino acids. V shed 3 bases, J shed 8 bases, and the junction held 5 bases outside the gene matches.

This clonotype was detected ten times or more. V usage is TRBV7-2 and J usage is TRBJ2-1; 7 bases agree with TRBD2. With 5 bases clipped from V and 10 bases from J, the junction kept 14 bases outside the gene matches. The CDR3 contains 15 residues. Germline CDR1 and CDR2: SGHTA and FQGNSA. CDR3 sequence (DNA): TGTGCCAGCAGCCCGTCGGGGGGAGGGCCCCGCGAGCAGTTCTTC. This gives the protein CASSPSGGGPREQFF.

The V and J genes are TRBV7-2 and TRBJ2-2, with D perhaps TRBD2 (5 bases). The CDR3 spans 12 residues. Germline V gene data show CDR1 as SGHTA and CDR2 as FQGNSA. Trimming removed 6 bases from V and 3 bases from J, with 5 bases in between. DNA of the CDR3: TGTGCCAGCAGGAGGGACACCGGGGAGCTGTTTTTT. Its protein is CASRRDTGELFF.

This clonotype was detected only a few times. The chain has TRBV4-3 and TRBJ2-1; the D is unclear. This CDR3 has 13 amino acids. Trimming pared 3 bases from V and 7 bases from J, leaving 10 bases between. Germline CDR1 and CDR2: LGHNA and YSLEER. For the CDR3, the DNA is TGCGCCAGCAGCCAGGGATTTTGGAATGAGCAGTTCTTC. Its translation: CASSQGFWNEQFF.

The chain is built from TRBV6-2 or TRBV6-3 and TRBJ1-1; D is unresolved. The CDR3 is 16 residues long. Between the trimmed V and J ends, which lost 2 bases and 1 base, there was a span of 14 bases. Germline CDR1 is MNHEY and CDR2 is SVGEGT. CDR3 nucleotides: TGTGCCAGCAGTTACCCCGCTTGGAGGGCGAACACTGAAGCTTTCTTT. It translates to CASSYPAWRANTEAFF.

The gene calls are TRBV6-1 and TRBJ1-2; 7 nucleotides agree with TRBD1. V dropped 6 bases and J dropped 6; count of bases not matched to a gene: 7. The CDR3 is made up of 13 amino acids. Germline V gene lookup returns CDR1 MNHNS and CDR2 SASEGT. CDR3 nucleotides: TGTGCCAGCAGCGATAGACAGGGCAATGGCTACACCTTC. Amino acids: CASSDRQGNGYTF.

This clonotype was observed at least ten times. The rearrangement uses TRBV7-2 and TRBJ1-5; tentative D call: TRBD1 (5 bases). Trimming removed 3 bases at V and 1 base at J, with 22 bases between. The CDR3 is 19 amino acids. Germline lookup yields CDR1 SGHTA and CDR2 FQGNSA. CDR3 DNA: TGTGCCAGCAGCTTCCCCCCCCTCGACAGATTCTGGAGCAATCAGCCCCAGCATTTT. Protein sequence: CASSFPPLDRFWSNQPQHF.

This chain joins TRBV29-1 and TRBJ1-3; possible D gene TRBD1, 5 bases. V shed 1 base and J shed 4 bases, with 11 bases lying between them. This CDR3 region has 14 residues. In germline, CDR1 is SQVTM, CDR2 ANQGSEA. This chain's CDR3 is CSVEGGAKGNTIYF. DNA for the CDR3: TGCAGCGTTGAAGGGGGCGCGAAGGGAAACACCATATATTTT.

This chain connects TRBV6-5 to TRBJ2-2; a weak D match, TRBD2 (6 bases). V lost 2 bases and J lost 8, with 12 bases in between. The CDR3 has 14 residues. In germline, CDR1 is MNHEY, CDR2 SVGAGI. CDR3 loop: CASSYAAGYGELFF. DNA of the CDR3: TGTGCCAGCAGTTACGCGGCGGGGTATGGGGAGCTGTTTTTT.

The chain couples TRBV4-1 to TRBJ2-5; 7 positions agree with TRBD2. Looked up from germline, CDR1 is MGHRA and CDR2 is YSYEKL. The CDR3 length is 16 residues. The V segment lost 3 bases and the J segment 2 bases; nucleotides outside the gene matches: 9. The CDR3 nucleotides are TGCGCCAGCAGCCAGGTCACCACGGGGGGTCAAGAGACCCAGTACTTC. Amino acid sequence: CASSQVTTGGQETQYF.

This clonotype was seen more than once but under ten times. The V and J genes are TRBV12-3 or TRBV12-4 and TRBJ2-3; 8 bases align to TRBD1. The CDR3 totals 14 residues. Trimming took 5 bases from V and 3 from J; bases not matched to a gene: 4. The CDR3 loop reads CASSPTGGTDTQYF. DNA for the CDR3: TGTGCCAGCAGTCCAACAGGGGGGACAGATACGCAGTATTTT.

This clonotype was observed a handful of times. The chain is built from TRBV11-2 and TRBJ2-5; 8 bases fit TRBD2. Unmatched junction bases numbered 10, after V lost 9 bases and J lost 4 bases. This CDR3 has 14 residues. CDR1 is SGHAT, CDR2 FQNNGV, per germline. Here the CDR3 reads CASKGGAGAETQYF. The DNA of the CDR3 is TGTGCCAGTAAGGGGGGAGCGGGAGCAGAGACCCAGTACTTC.

The table lists this clonotype with a few counts. This chain joins TRBV7-6 and TRBJ2-5; no firm D call. The CDR3 sequence is 13 residues long. Trimming pared 5 bases from V and 4 bases from J, leaving 11 bases between. Germline-derived CDR1 and CDR2 are SGHVS and FNYEAQ. Here the CDR3 reads CASSASPPETQYF. The CDR3 bases are TGTGCCAGCAGCGCCTCTCCCCCAGAGACCCAGTACTTC.

This chain joins TRBV7-9 and TRBJ1-1, with 9 nucleotides matching TRBD1. The junction had 5 bases not matched to a gene; V was cut back by 5 bases and J by 10 bases. Looked up from germline, CDR1 is SEHNR and CDR2 is FQNEAQ (reference sequence). The CDR3 consists of 12 residues. The CDR3 nucleotides read TGTGCCAGCAGCACGACAGGGGGGGTAGCTTTCTTT. Its protein product is CASSTTGGVAFF. Filled out from reference TRBV7-9 and TRBJ1-1, the complete variable domain reads DTGVSQNPRHKITKRGQNVTFRCDPISEHNRLYWYRQTLGQGPEFLTYFQNEAQLEKSRLLSDRFSAERPKGSFSTLEIQRTEQGDSAMYLCASSTTGGVAFFGQGTRLTVV.

This chain joins TRBV7-2 and TRBJ2-2; 9 bases line up with TRBD2. The CDR3 contains 16 residues. Germline CDR1 SGHTA, CDR2 FQGNSA. The V gene end was trimmed by 5 bases and the J gene end by 6 bases; junction bases not matched to a gene: 10. The CDR3 DNA reads TGTGCCAGCAGCCCACCGGGACTAGCAGGTTCCGGGGAGCTGTTTTTT. The encoded protein is CASSPPGLAGSGELFF. The whole variable domain, filled in from reference TRBV7-2 and TRBJ2-2, reads GAGVSQSPSNKVTEKGKDVELRCDPISGHTALYWYRQSLGQGLEFLIYFQGNSAPDKSGLPSDRFSAERTGGSVSTLTIQRTQQEDSAVYLCASSPPGLAGSGELFFGEGSRLTVL.